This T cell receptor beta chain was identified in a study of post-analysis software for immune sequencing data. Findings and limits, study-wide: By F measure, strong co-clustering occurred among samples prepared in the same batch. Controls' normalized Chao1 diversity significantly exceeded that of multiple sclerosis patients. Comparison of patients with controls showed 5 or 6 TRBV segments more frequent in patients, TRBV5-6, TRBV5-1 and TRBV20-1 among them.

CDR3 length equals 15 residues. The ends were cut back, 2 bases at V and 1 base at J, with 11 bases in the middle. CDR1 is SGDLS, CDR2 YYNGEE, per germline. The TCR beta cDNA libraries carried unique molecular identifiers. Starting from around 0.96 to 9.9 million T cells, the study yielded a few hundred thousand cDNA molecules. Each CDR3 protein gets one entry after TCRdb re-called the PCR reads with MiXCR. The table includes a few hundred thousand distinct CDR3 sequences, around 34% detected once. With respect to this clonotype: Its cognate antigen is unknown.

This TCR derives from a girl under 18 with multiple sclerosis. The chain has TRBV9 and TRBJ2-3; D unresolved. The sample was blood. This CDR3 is CASSVDRSRTDTQYF. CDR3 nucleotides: TGTGCCAGCAGCGTCGACCGTAGTCGCACAGATACGCAGTATTTT.